These 3 T cell receptor beta chains originate from one sample sequenced in a study of glioma-infiltrating T cells after dendritic cell vaccination. The data were produced by immunoSEQ multiplex PCR, yet TCRdb's version contains in-frame clones alone and is incomplete. Of over 80,000 clones detected, approximately 75% appear once; the ten largest clones hold approximately 2%. The time point here: after dendritic cell vaccination, including at tumor progression/relapse. The source material was blood, sampled after dendritic cell vaccination. These receptors originate from a human donor with glioblastoma.

The chain links TRBV5-5 to TRBJ2-7, with D possibly being TRBD1 (5 bases). The CDR3 is 13 amino acids. Germline-derived CDR1 and CDR2 are SGHKS and YYEKEE (reference sequence). V was clipped by 2 bases and J by 6 bases, with 12 bases between them. The DNA of the CDR3 is TGTGCCAGCAGCTTTGGGGTAAGGGGCGAGCAGTACTTC. Encoded protein: CASSFGVRGEQYF.

The CDR3 sequence is CASSYSHNEQFF. Here the CDR3 DNA reads TGTGCCAGCAGTTACAGTCACAATGAGCAGTTCTTC. The chain combines TRBV2 with TRBJ2-1; D unresolved. The V end was cut by 5 bases, the J end by 5 bases, with 7 bases between. CDR1 and CDR2 (germline): SNHLY, FYNNEI. The CDR3 is 12 amino acids.

The V call is TRBV5-1, the J call TRBJ2-6; D is undetermined. Germline CDR1 is SGHRS and CDR2 is YFSETQ. V shed 4 bases and J shed 0 bases, with 8 bases lying between them. CDR3 length: 15 residues. CDR3: CASSVLDSGANVLTF. The CDR3 bases are TGCGCCAGCAGCGTGCTAGACTCTGGGGCCAACGTCCTGACTTTC.